The TCR beta chain described here comes from a study of cytomegalovirus exposure and HLA in healthy donors. The germline CDR1 and CDR2 sequences are MNHEY and SMNVEV (reference sequence). J lost 6 bases, V lost 5 bases, and 9 bases had no gene match. The CDR3 has 15 residues. The PCR contained 60 Vbeta and 13 Jbeta primers. Method: immunoSEQ multiplex PCR; TCRdb's copy keeps in-frame clones and lacks some. The data contain about 94,000 clones, more than 65% of them singletons. Sequenced material: PBMCs. The gene calls are TRBV27 and TRBJ2-7, with 11 bases fitting TRBD1. This TCR was recovered from a human donor in good health. CDR3 in DNA: TGTGCCAGCAGTAGACCAGGACAGGGGGCAATCGAGCAGTACTTC. The encoded protein is CASSRPGQGAIEQYF.